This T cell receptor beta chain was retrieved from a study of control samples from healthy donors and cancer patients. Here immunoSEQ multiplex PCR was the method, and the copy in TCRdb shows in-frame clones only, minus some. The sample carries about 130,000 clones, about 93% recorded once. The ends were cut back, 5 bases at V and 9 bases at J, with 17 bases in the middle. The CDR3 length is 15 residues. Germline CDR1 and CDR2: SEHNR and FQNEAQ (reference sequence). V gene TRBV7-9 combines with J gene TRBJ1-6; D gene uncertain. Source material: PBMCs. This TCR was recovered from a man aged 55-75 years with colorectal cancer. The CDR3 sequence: CASSVVGASGSPLHF. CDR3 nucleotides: TGTGCCAGCAGCGTCGTTGGTGCCTCGGGTTCACCCCTCCACTTT.